This TCR beta chain was found in a study of blood T cell repertoires in COVID-19. The wider study: Sources were T cells, B-cell-depleted T cells, or PBMCs; the material itself was cDNA or gDNA.

Profiled with immunoSEQ multiplex PCR; TCRdb holds only in-frame clones, not every one. The data contain about 250,000 clones, over 90% of them seen just once; the ten biggest clones take up around 0.86%. The sequence was obtained from a man aged 25-45 years with COVID-19, enrolled during active disease. What was sequenced was peripheral blood.

CDR3 coding DNA: TGTGCCAGCAGCTTAGCTCCCATGGCGGACTATGGCTACACCTTC. Its translation is CASSLAPMADYGYTF. This chain links TRBV5-5 with TRBJ1-2; D gene ambiguous. The V end was cut by 2 bases, the J end by 3 bases, with 14 bases between. The CDR3 spans 15 residues. Germline V gene data show CDR1 as SGHKS and CDR2 as YYEKEE (reference sequence).